Following are 32 T cell receptor beta chains from one sample sequenced in a study of cytomegalovirus exposure and HLA in healthy donors. It was with 60 Vbeta and 13 Jbeta primers that the PCR ran. The repertoire was sequenced with immunoSEQ multiplex PCR; TCRdb's copy has only in-frame clones and lacks some. Here the sample spans 120,000 or so clones, under 12% being singletons. What was sequenced was PBMCs. Receptors originate from a young woman in good health and CMV-seropositive.

This clone was counted between two and nine times. The chain links TRBV4-1 to TRBJ1-1, with D uncertain. The CDR3 is 13 residues long. Trimming pared 0 bases from V and 8 bases from J, leaving 10 bases between. CDR1 MGHRA and CDR2 YSYEKL come from the germline V gene. The CDR3 loop reads CASSQDNGSEAFF. As DNA, the CDR3 is TGCGCCAGCAGCCAAGATAACGGGTCGGAAGCTTTCTTT.

The chain couples TRBV2 to TRBJ2-1, with 7 bases matching TRBD2. The CDR3 runs to 15 residues. Germline trimming cut 4 bases from V and 8 bases from J; bases unmatched to any gene: 11. Per the germline V gene, CDR1 is SNHLY and CDR2 is FYNNEI. The CDR3 DNA reads TGTGCCAGCAGTGGAGCTAGCGGCCCCTGGGATGAGCAGTTCTTC. Residues: CASSGASGPWDEQFF.

Only a few counts were recorded for this clone. The chain employs TRBV10-3 and TRBJ1-5, with 7 bases that match TRBD1. The V and J ends lost 9 bases and 3 bases, in that order; junction bases with no gene match: 5. This CDR3 region has 13 residues. CDR1 is ENHRY and CDR2 is SYGVKD in the germline V gene. In DNA form, the CDR3 reads TGTGCCATTACTCAGGGGGACAATCAGCCCCAGCATTTT. It encodes CAITQGDNQPQHF.

This clone showed up just a few times. The V and J genes are TRBV28 and TRBJ2-7, with TRBD1 identical over 9 bases. The CDR3 runs 15 residues. Germline CDR1 reads MDHEN; CDR2 reads SYDVKM. V shed 7 bases and J 4 bases; nucleotides not matched to a gene: 11. Here the CDR3 reads CASTPPGTGFYEQYF. The CDR3 DNA follows: TGTGCCAGCACCCCCCCCGGGACAGGGTTTTACGAGCAGTACTTC.

The chain couples TRBV29-1 to TRBJ2-7, with TRBD2 matching 10 bases. This CDR3 spans 19 amino acids. The germline gives CDR1 SQVTM, CDR2 ANQGSEA. With V trimmed by 4 bases and J by 4 bases, 22 bases remained unmatched. The CDR3 sequence is CSVGLAGDLVPLAAYEQYF. As DNA, the CDR3 is TGCAGCGTTGGTCTAGCGGGAGATCTTGTGCCCTTGGCCGCTTACGAGCAGTACTTC.

This rearrangement joins TRBV28 to TRBJ1-4; the D is unclear. This CDR3 comprises 13 residues. Germline values: CDR1 MDHEN, CDR2 SYDVKM. Deletions cut 6 bases from V and 7 bases from J, with 12 bases between. This chain's CDR3 is CASRGGGGEKLFF. The CDR3 DNA reads TGTGCCAGCAGGGGAGGAGGCGGTGAAAAACTGTTTTTT.

The chain has TRBV5-1 and TRBJ2-3; TRBD2 matches 11 bases. The ends lost 5 bases at V and 2 bases at J; junction bases unmatched: 4. CDR1 and CDR2 (germline): SGHRS, YFSETQ. This CDR3 spans 15 amino acids. The CDR3 region has the DNA TGCGCCAGCAGGGAACTAGCGGGGGACACAGATACGCAGTATTTT. Translated, it gives CASRELAGDTDTQYF.

This sequence joins TRBV19 and TRBJ2-7; weak D call: TRBD1 (6 bases). The CDR3 is 11 amino acids. The V end was cut by 9 bases, the J end by 5 bases, with 11 bases between. Germline V gene lookup returns CDR1 LNHDA and CDR2 SQIVND (reference sequence). The CDR3 region is CASVQGHEQYF. CDR3 coding DNA: TGTGCCAGCGTACAGGGCCACGAGCAGTACTTC.

As for this clone: The same CDR3 arises from other DNA sequences in this sample as well. The CDR3 sequence: CASSSGQGPEAFF. Written as DNA, the CDR3 is TGTGCCAGTAGCTCCGGACAGGGGCCTGAAGCTTTCTTT. The rearrangement links TRBV19 to TRBJ1-1, with 9 positions matching TRBD1. The CDR3 loop spans 13 amino acids. The germline V gene has CDR1 LNHDA and CDR2 SQIVND (reference sequence). J lost 6 bases, V lost 6 bases, and 5 bases had no gene match.

The V and J genes are TRBV30 and TRBJ2-1; 11 nucleotides line up with TRBD2. The CDR3 runs to 20 residues. Trimming cost V 3 bases and J 3 bases; bases outside gene matches: 19. Germline CDR1 is GTSNPN and CDR2 is SVGIG (reference sequence). The DNA for the CDR3 is TGTGCCTGGAGGACGAACAGGGCCTACGGTGGACTAGCGGGCTACAATGAGCAGTTCTTC. Translation gives CAWRTNRAYGGLAGYNEQFF. The whole variable domain, remainder taken from reference TRBV30 and TRBJ2-1, is SQTIHQWPATLVQPVGSPLSLECTVEGTSNPNLYWYRQAAGRGLQLLFYSVGIGQISSEVPQNLSASRPQDRQFILSSKKLLLSDSGFYLCAWRTNRAYGGLAGYNEQFFGPGTRLTVL.

V gene TRBV5-4 combines with J gene TRBJ2-6; no firm D call. Germline V gives CDR1 SGHNT, CDR2 YYREEE (reference sequence). The ends were cut back, 2 bases at V and 4 bases at J, with 13 bases in the middle. CDR3 size: 16 residues. CDR3 DNA sequence: TGTGCCAGCAGCTTATCCAGGTCTAAAGGGGCCAACGTCCTGACTTTC. It codes for CASSLSRSKGANVLTF.

This clone was observed a handful of times. The V gene is TRBV27, the J gene TRBJ1-2, with a possible D match to TRBD1 (6 bases). CDR3 length: 15 amino acids. Germline values: CDR1 MNHEY, CDR2 SMNVEV (reference sequence). The germline V and J ends were trimmed by 8 bases and 4 bases, with 20 bases remaining between them. Here the CDR3 DNA reads TGTGCCAGCTCGTTCCTCTCAGGGGAGTCCTATGGCTACACCTTC. It translates to CASSFLSGESYGYTF.

This clone was observed a few times. The chain has TRBV28 and TRBJ2-1; D is perhaps TRBD1 (5 bases). The germline V gene encodes CDR1 MDHEN and CDR2 SYDVKM. This CDR3 spans 15 amino acids. The V gene lost 4 bases and the J gene lost 0 bases, with 10 bases spanning the gap. CDR3 nucleotides: TGTGCCAGCAGTTATCAGGGCCACTCCTACAATGAGCAGTTCTTC. Protein: CASSYQGHSYNEQFF.

This clone came up a few times. The CDR3 reads CASSMNTGVPYEQYF. The CDR3 DNA reads as TGTGCCAGCAGCATGAATACAGGGGTCCCCTACGAGCAGTACTTC. The rearrangement links TRBV25-1 to TRBJ2-7; the match to TRBD1 covers 7 bases. Trimming removed 6 bases from V and 2 bases from J; junction bases left unmatched: 10. This CDR3 comprises 15 residues. CDR1 is MGHDK, CDR2 SYGVNS, per germline.

V usage is TRBV11-1 and J usage is TRBJ2-7; 7 bases are a match to TRBD1. Germline lookup yields CDR1 SGHAT and CDR2 FQDESV (reference sequence). This CDR3 spans 14 amino acids. The trim removed 6 bases at V and 2 bases at J, leaving 7 bases unmatched. The CDR3 DNA reads TGTGCCAGCAGTGAAAGACAGGGAACCTACGAGCAGTACTTC. This codes for CASSERQGTYEQYF.

This clone was picked up a small number of times. This sequence joins TRBV19 and TRBJ1-2; no clear D gene. The CDR3 runs to 11 residues. Germline V gene sequence: CDR1 LNHDA, CDR2 SQIVND (reference sequence). V was clipped by 6 bases and J by 7 bases, with 9 bases between them. The CDR3 loop reads CASSRGAGYTF. The CDR3 bases are TGTGCCAGTAGCCGCGGCGCTGGCTACACCTTC.

In its sample, this clone was seen a few times. The chain joins TRBV4-1 to TRBJ1-1; D gene unclear. The CDR3 is 13 residues long. Germline CDR1 reads MGHRA; CDR2 reads YSYEKL. Trimming pared 0 bases from V and 4 bases from J, leaving 6 bases between. CDR3 region: CASSQDKRTEAFF. In nucleotides, the CDR3 is TGCGCCAGCAGCCAAGATAAGCGCACTGAAGCTTTCTTT.

This clone was seen only a few times. The CDR3 nucleotides are TGTGCCCGCGCGTCAAGAGAAGCCCCGGCGGGTGAAGCTTTCTTT. Residues: CARASREAPAGEAFF. This chain connects TRBV30 to TRBJ1-1; D unresolved. Trimming shortened V by 8 bases and J by 7 bases, and 26 bases separated the two germline ends. Germline V lookup: CDR1 GTSNPN, CDR2 SVGIG (reference sequence). The CDR3 totals 15 residues.

The V call is TRBV11-3, the J call TRBJ2-1, with 9 bases matching TRBD1. V was pared by 6 bases and J by 3 bases, with 9 bases of the junction left unmatched. The CDR3 is 16 amino acids. CDR1 is SGHNT and CDR2 is YENEEA in the germline V gene. CDR3 amino acids: CASSARVGQGYNEQFF. CDR3 DNA: TGTGCCAGCAGTGCGCGTGTGGGACAGGGCTACAATGAGCAGTTCTTC.

The V call is TRBV2, the J call TRBJ2-7; TRBD2 matches at 11 bases. Per germline, CDR1 SNHLY and CDR2 FYNNEI. V shed 6 bases and J 4 bases; nucleotides not matched to a gene: 8. The CDR3 covers 15 residues. This CDR3 is CASRGPTSGSYEQYF. The CDR3 nucleotides are TGTGCCAGCAGAGGACCCACTAGCGGGAGTTACGAGCAGTACTTC.

This clone was found a few times. The chain combines TRBV10-3 with TRBJ1-1; a weak D match, TRBD1 (5 bases). The CDR3 spans 12 residues. Trimming removed 6 bases at V and 4 bases at J, with 9 bases between. Germline CDR1 ENHRY, CDR2 SYGVKD. In nucleotides, the CDR3 is TGTGCCATCAGGGGGCCGGGCACTGAAGCTTTCTTT. It codes for CAIRGPGTEAFF.

A few counts support this clone. The chain carries TRBV29-1 and TRBJ2-2, with 12 positions matching TRBD2. Germline loops: CDR1 SQVTM, CDR2 ANQGSEA. CDR3 size: 16 residues. J gave up 5 bases and V 6 bases, and 10 bases lay outside the gene matches. CDR3 coding DNA: TGCAGCGTGCGTACACCGCTAGCGGGAGGGACCGGGGAGCTGTTTTTT. Protein sequence: CSVRTPLAGGTGELFF.

The chain recombines TRBV7-8 with TRBJ2-1; D is uncertain. The CDR3 runs 15 residues. Germline V CDR1 and CDR2: SGHVS, FQNEAQ. Trimming left V 5 bases short and J 2 bases short, with 13 bases between. This chain's CDR3 is CASSNREAAYNEQFF. The CDR3 region has the DNA TGTGCCAGCAGCAATAGAGAGGCCGCCTACAATGAGCAGTTCTTC.

This clone was seen only a few times. The V gene is TRBV19, the J gene TRBJ1-2; no clear D. Trimming took off 10 bases at V and 7 bases at J, with 19 bases between the two ends. Germline V gene data show CDR1 as LNHDA and CDR2 as SQIVND (reference sequence). CDR3 length equals 13 residues. This CDR3 reads CATYLADLGGYTF. The CDR3 DNA reads TGTGCCACCTACCTGGCCGACTTGGGTGGCTACACCTTC.

The rearrangement uses TRBV20-1 and TRBJ2-3; D is possibly TRBD2 (6 bases). V lost 5 bases and J lost 7, with 10 bases in between. Germline loops: CDR1 DFQATT, CDR2 SNEGSKA (reference sequence). The CDR3 is made up of 11 amino acids. The CDR3 reads CSALLAYTQYF. The CDR3 DNA reads TGCAGTGCTCTACTAGCTTATACGCAGTATTTT.

The gene calls are TRBV4-2 and TRBJ2-1; 10 bases agree with TRBD2. The CDR3 is 17 residues long. The junction had 10 bases not matched to a gene; V was cut back by 2 bases and J by 6 bases. From germline, CDR1 is LGHNA and CDR2 YNFKEQ. CDR3 nucleotide sequence: TGTGCCAGCAGCCAACAAGCCGGGACTAGCGCCTTCAATGAGCAGTTCTTC. Translating gives CASSQQAGTSAFNEQFF.

This clone occurred a few times. The chain has TRBV6-6 and TRBJ2-1; 12 nucleotides agree with TRBD2. The junction had 11 bases not matched to a gene; V was cut back by 5 bases and J by 9 bases. CDR1 is MNHNY, CDR2 SVGAGI, per germline (reference sequence). The CDR3 consists of 16 residues. The CDR3 region has the DNA TGTGCCAGCAGTCCTCCCCTAGCGGGAGGGCCCGGTGAGCAGTTCTTC. The encoded protein is CASSPPLAGGPGEQFF.

This clone was observed a handful of times. CDR3 protein: CAWSAGGGQPQHF. In nucleotides, the CDR3 is TGTGCCTGGAGTGCGGGGGGCGGTCAGCCCCAGCATTTT. The chain links TRBV30 to TRBJ1-5; D might be TRBD1 (6 bases). V was trimmed by 1 base and J by 6 bases, leaving 10 bases between them. Germline loops: CDR1 GTSNPN, CDR2 SVGIG (reference sequence). This CDR3 has 13 residues.

The chain uses TRBV5-1 and TRBJ2-7, with unresolved D. Per germline, CDR1 SGHRS and CDR2 YFSETQ. The CDR3 loop spans 13 amino acids. V was shortened by 2 bases and J by 0 bases, with 6 bases between the two germline ends. The CDR3, as DNA: TGCGCCAGCAGCTTTCTTAGCTCCTACGAGCAGTACTTC. This sequence encodes CASSFLSSYEQYF.

The chain uses TRBV10-1 and TRBJ2-1; 7 positions agree with TRBD2. This CDR3 spans 16 amino acids. The V gene end was trimmed by 1 base and the J gene end by 6 bases; junction bases not matched to a gene: 9. CDR1 is WNHNN and CDR2 is SYGVQD in the germline V gene (reference sequence). The CDR3 here is CASSEYRREFPNEQFF. CDR3 in DNA: TGCGCCAGCAGTGAGTATCGGCGGGAGTTCCCCAATGAGCAGTTCTTC.

V gene TRBV15 combines with J gene TRBJ1-1; D not certain. This CDR3 contains 13 residues. The ends were cut back, 1 base at V and 2 bases at J, with 5 bases in the middle. Germline CDR1 and CDR2: LNHNV and YYDKDF (reference sequence). Written as DNA, the CDR3 is TGTGCCACCAGCAGAGTAACTAACACTGAAGCTTTCTTT. Translating gives CATSRVTNTEAFF.

The J gene is TRBJ1-4, the V gene TRBV7-9; 9 nucleotides align to TRBD1. The V gene's germline CDR1 is SEHNR and CDR2 FQNEAQ (reference sequence). CDR3 size: 15 residues. With V trimmed by 5 bases and J by 8 bases, 9 bases remained unmatched. CDR3 protein: CASSPLDRGEEKLFF. The CDR3 nucleotides read TGTGCCAGCAGCCCCCTGGACAGGGGAGAGGAAAAACTGTTTTTT.